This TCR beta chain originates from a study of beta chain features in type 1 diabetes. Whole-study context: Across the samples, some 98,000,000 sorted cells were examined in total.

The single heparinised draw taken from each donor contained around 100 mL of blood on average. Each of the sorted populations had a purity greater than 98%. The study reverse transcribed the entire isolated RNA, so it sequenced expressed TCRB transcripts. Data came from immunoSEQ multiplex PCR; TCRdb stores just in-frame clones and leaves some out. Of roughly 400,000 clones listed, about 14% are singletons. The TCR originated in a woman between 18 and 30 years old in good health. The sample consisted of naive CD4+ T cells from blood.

CDR3 coding DNA: TGTGCCAGCACCTTAACGGCTAGCGGAGGCCAAGAGACCCAGTACTTC. Translation: CASTLTASGGQETQYF. The V gene is TRBV9, the J gene TRBJ2-5; 7 nucleotides line up with TRBD2. CDR1 is SGDLS and CDR2 is YYNGEE in the germline V gene. This CDR3 has 16 residues. The J segment lost 1 base and the V segment lost 6 bases, leaving 12 bases of the junction unmatched.